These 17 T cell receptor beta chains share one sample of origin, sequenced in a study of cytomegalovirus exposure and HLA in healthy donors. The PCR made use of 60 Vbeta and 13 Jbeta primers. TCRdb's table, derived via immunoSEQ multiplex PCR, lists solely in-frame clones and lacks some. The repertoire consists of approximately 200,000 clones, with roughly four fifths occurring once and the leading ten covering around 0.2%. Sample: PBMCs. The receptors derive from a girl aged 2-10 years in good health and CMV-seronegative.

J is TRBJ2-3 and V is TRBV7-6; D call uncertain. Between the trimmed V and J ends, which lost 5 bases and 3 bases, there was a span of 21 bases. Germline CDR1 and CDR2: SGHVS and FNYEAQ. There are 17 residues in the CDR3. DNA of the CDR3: TGTGCCAGCAGCACCCATTATCTTGGTCAGAAGACAGATACGCAGTATTTT. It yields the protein CASSTHYLGQKTDTQYF. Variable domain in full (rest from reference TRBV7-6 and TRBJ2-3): GAGVSQSPRYKVTKRGQDVALRCDPISGHVSLYWYRQALGQGPEFLTYFNYEAQQDKSGLPNDRFSAERPEGSISTLTIQRTEQRDSAMYRCASSTHYLGQKTDTQYFGPGTRLTVL.

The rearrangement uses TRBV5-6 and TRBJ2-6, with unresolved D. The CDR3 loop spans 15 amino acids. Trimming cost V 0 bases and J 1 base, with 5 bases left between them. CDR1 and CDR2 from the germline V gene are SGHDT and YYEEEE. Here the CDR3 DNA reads TGTGCCAGCAGCTTGGATTCATCTGGGGCCAACGTCCTGACTTTC. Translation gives CASSLDSSGANVLTF. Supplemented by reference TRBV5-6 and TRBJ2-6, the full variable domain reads DAGVTQSPTHLIKTRGQQVTLRCSPKSGHDTVSWYQQALGQGPQFIFQYYEEEERQRGNFPDRFSGHQFPNYSSELNVNALLLGDSALYLCASSLDSSGANVLTFGAGSRLTVL.

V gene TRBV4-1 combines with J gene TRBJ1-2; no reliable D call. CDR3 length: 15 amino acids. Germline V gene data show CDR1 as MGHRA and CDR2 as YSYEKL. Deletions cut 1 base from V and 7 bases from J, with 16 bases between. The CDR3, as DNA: TGCGCCAGCAGCCAAGTAGCGGGGAGAATAGGTGGCTACACCTTC. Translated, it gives CASSQVAGRIGGYTF.

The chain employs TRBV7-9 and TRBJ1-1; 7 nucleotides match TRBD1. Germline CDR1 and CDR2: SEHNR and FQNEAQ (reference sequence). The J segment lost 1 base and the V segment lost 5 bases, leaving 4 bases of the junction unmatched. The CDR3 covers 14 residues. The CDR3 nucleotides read TGTGCCAGCAGCGGGGGACAGACGAACACTGAAGCTTTCTTT. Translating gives CASSGGQTNTEAFF.

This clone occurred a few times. The CDR3 DNA sequence: TGTGCCAGCAGGTACGACAGGGAGGCGGCTGAAGCTTTCTTT. Translating it yields CASRYDREAAEAFF. The gene calls are TRBV7-9 and TRBJ1-1; 7 nucleotides match TRBD1. The CDR3 contains 14 residues. V was pared by 6 bases and J by 6 bases, with 10 bases of the junction left unmatched. Germline CDR1 is SEHNR and CDR2 is FQNEAQ (reference sequence).

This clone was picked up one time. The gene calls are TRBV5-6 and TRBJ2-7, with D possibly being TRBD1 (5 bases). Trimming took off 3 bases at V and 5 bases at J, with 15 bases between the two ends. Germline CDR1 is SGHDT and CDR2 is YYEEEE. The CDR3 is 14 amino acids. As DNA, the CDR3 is TGTGCCAGCAGCTCAGCCAGGGCTCGGCACGAGCAGTACTTC. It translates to CASSSARARHEQYF.

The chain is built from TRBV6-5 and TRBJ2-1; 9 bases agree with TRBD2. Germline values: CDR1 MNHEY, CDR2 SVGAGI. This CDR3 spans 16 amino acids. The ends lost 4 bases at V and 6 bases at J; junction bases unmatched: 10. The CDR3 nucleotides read TGTGCCAGCAGTTCTAGCGGGGTCTATGGGGGCAATGAGCAGTTCTTC. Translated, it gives CASSSSGVYGGNEQFF.

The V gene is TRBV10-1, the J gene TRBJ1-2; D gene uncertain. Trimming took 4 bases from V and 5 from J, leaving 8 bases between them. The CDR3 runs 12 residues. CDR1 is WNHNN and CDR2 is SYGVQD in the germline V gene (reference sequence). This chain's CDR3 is CASSAGSYGYTF. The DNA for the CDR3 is TGCGCCAGCAGTGCAGGCAGTTATGGCTACACCTTC.

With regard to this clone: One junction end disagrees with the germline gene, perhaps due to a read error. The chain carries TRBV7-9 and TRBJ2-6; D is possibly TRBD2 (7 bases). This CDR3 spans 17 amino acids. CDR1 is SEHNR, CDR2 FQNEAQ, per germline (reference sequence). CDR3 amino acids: CSSSRPRGAPGANVLTF. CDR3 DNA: TGTTCCAGCAGTCGTCCCCGGGGGGCGCCTGGGGCCAACGTCCTGACTTTC. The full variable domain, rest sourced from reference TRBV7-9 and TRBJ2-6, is DTGVSQNPRHKITKRGQNVTFRCDPISEHNRLYWYRQTLGQGPEFLTYFQNEAQLEKSRLLSDRFSAERPKGSFSTLEIQRTEQGDSAMYLCSSSRPRGAPGANVLTFGAGSRLTVL.

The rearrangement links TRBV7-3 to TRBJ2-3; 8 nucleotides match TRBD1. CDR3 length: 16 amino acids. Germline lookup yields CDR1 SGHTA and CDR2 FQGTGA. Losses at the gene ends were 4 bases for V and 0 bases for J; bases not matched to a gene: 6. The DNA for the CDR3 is TGTGCCAGCAGCTCCTCATACAGGGGGAGCACAGATACGCAGTATTTT. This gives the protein CASSSSYRGSTDTQYF.

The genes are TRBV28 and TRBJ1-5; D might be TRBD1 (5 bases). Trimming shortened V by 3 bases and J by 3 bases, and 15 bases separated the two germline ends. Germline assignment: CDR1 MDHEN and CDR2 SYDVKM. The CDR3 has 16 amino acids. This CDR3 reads CASSFVHRITNQPQHF. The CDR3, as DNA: TGTGCCAGCAGTTTCGTACACAGGATTACCAATCAGCCCCAGCATTTT.

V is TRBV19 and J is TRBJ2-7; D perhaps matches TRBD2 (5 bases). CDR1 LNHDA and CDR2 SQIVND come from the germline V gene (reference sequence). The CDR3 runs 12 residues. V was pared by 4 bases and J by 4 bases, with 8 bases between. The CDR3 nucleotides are TGTGCCAGTAGTAATTCGGGATACGAGCAGTACTTC. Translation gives CASSNSGYEQYF.

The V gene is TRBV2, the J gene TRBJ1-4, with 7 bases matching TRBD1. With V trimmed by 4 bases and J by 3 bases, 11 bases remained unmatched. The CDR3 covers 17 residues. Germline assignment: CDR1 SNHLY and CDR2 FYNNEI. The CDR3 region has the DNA TGTGCCAGCAGTGGGCCGAATTTTGACAGGGCTAATGAAAAACTGTTTTTT. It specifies CASSGPNFDRANEKLFF.

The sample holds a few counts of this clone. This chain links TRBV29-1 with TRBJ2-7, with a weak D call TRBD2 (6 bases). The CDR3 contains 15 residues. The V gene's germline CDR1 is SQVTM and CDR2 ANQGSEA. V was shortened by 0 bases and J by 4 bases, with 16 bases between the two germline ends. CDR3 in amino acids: CSVEDESGEGYEQYF. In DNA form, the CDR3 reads TGCAGCGTTGAAGATGAGTCGGGAGAGGGATACGAGCAGTACTTC.

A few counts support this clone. The chain's CDR3 is CASRLAAGKETQYF. As DNA, the CDR3 is TGTGCCAGCAGGTTAGCAGCGGGTAAAGAGACCCAGTACTTC. This chain links TRBV25-1 with TRBJ2-5; maybe TRBD2 (6 bases). The CDR3 totals 14 residues. V shed 6 bases and J shed 3 bases, with 14 bases lying between them. Germline-derived CDR1 and CDR2 are MGHDK and SYGVNS.

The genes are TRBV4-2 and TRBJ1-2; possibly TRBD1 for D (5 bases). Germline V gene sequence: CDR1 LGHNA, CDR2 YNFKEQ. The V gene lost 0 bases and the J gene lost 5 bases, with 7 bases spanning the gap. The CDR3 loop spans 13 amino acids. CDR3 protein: CASSQESGYGYTF. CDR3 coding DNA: TGTGCCAGCAGCCAAGAATCAGGGTATGGCTACACCTTC.

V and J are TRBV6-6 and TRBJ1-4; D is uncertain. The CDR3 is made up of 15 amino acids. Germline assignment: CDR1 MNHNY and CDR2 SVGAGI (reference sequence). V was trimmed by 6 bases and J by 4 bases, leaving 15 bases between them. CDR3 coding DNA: TGTGCCAGCAGCGCTTACAGTGGTTTTAATGAAAAACTGTTTTTT. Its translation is CASSAYSGFNEKLFF.